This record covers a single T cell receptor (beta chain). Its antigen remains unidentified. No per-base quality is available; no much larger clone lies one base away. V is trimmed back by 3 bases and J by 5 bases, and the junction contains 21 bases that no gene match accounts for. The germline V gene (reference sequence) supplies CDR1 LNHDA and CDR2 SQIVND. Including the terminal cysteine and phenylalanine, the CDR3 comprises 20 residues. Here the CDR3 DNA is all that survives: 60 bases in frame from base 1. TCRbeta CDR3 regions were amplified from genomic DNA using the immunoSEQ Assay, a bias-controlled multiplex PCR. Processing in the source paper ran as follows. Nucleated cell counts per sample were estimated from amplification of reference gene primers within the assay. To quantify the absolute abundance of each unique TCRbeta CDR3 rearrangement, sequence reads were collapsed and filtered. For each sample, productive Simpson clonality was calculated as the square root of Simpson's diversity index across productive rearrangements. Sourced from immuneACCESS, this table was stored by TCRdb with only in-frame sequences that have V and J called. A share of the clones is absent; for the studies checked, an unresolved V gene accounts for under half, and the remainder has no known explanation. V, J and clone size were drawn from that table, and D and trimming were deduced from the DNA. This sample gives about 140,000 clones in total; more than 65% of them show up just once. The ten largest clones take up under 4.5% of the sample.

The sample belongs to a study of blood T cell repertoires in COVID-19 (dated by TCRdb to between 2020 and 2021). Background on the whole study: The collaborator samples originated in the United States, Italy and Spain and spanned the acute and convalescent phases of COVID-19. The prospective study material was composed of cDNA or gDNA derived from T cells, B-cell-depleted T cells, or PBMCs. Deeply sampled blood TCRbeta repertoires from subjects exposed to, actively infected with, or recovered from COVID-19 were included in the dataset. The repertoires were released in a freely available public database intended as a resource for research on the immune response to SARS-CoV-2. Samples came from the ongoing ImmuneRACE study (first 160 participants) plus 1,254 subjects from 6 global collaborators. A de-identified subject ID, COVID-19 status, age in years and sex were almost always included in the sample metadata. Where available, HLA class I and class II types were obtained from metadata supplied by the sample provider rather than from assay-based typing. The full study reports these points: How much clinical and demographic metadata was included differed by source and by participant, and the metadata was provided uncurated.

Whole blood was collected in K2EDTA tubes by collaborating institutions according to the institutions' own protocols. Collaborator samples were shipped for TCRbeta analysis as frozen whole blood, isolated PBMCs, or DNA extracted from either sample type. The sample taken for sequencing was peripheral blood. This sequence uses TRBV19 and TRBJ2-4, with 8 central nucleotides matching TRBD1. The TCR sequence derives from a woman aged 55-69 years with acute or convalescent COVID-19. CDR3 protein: CASSIGPGSGTGPGENIQYF. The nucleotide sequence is TGTGCCAGTAGTATCGGCCCGGGATCCGGGACAGGCCCCGGAGAAAACATTCAGTACTTC.